These T cell receptor beta chains were read from a single sample in a study of cytomegalovirus exposure and HLA in healthy donors. Profiled with immunoSEQ multiplex PCR; TCRdb holds only in-frame clones, not every one. The sample's table shows some 200,000 clones. The specimen was PBMCs. These receptors all come from a man younger than 45 in good health and CMV-seronegative. Both conserved end residues are part of each CDR3. The D gene is left open where the match is weak.

TRBJ1-4,TRBV4-3,-,TGCGCCAGCAGCCAAGACGAGCGGGGGGCGGTCGTTGAAAAACTGTTTTTT,CASSQDERGAVVEKLFF
TRBJ2-7,TRBV4-2,-,TGTGCCAGCAGCTATGGCAACGGGAGACCTGAGCAGTACTTC,CASSYGNGRPEQYF
TRBJ1-2,TRBV2,TRBD1,TGTGCCAGCATGCCACAGGGGGCGGGTTATGGCTACACCTTC,CASMPQGAGYGYTF
TRBJ1-5,TRBV6-5,-,TGTGCAGGGAGGGATAGCAATCAGCCCCAGCATTTT,CAGRDSNQPQHF
TRBJ2-1,TRBV7-3,TRBD2,TGTGCCAGCAGCTTAAGGCTTAGGGCGGGAGGGCTCGTTTTGGCCAATGAGCAGTTCTTC,CASSLRLRAGGLVLANEQFF
TRBJ1-1,TRBV7-3,TRBD1,TGTGCCAGCAGAGGACAGGGGCCGGGAACTGAAGCTTTCTTT,CASRGQGPGTEAFF
TRBJ1-5,TRBV21-1,-,TGTGCCAGCAGCATCCTGACAGGGGCGGTAAGATATAGCAATCAGCCCCAGCATTTT,CASSILTGAVRYSNQPQHF
TRBJ2-5,TRBV7-8,TRBD2,TGTGCCAGCAGCTCCAGGACGGGGGGGGTGGAGACCCAGTACTTC,CASSSRTGGVETQYF
TRBJ2-5,TRBV2,-,TGTGCCAGCAGTGGGGCGGGAAATTTTGGTTCGGAGACCCAGTACTTC,CASSGAGNFGSETQYF
TRBJ2-7,TRBV19,TRBD2,TGTGCCAGTAGTATACGGGAGGGCCTTTACGAGCAGTACTTC,CASSIREGLYEQYF
TRBJ1-5,TRBV2,TRBD1,TGTGCCAGCAGTGAAGTTGACAGGGCACAGCCCCAGCATTTT,CASSEVDRAQPQHF
TRBJ1-3,TRBV7-9,TRBD1,TGTGCCAGCAGACCCACAGGGGATGGAAACACCATATATTTT,CASRPTGDGNTIYF
TRBJ2-1,TRBV27,TRBD2,TGTGCCAGCAGTAAGGGACTAGCGGGCGCCTACAATGAGCAGTTCTTC,CASSKGLAGAYNEQFF
TRBJ2-3,TRBV9,-,TGTGCCAGCAGCGTAGCCGGGCGGGGCAGCACAGATACGCAGTATTTT,CASSVAGRGSTDTQYF
TRBJ2-1,TRBV30,TRBD2,TGTGCCTGCAGGGCTAGCGGGACCGGTGAGCAGTTCTTC,CACRASGTGEQFF
TRBJ2-7,TRBV27,-,TGTGCCAGCAGTTCGAAGCCGGGACACAGCCCCCACTTC,CASSSKPGHSPHF
TRBJ2-3,TRBV25-1,-,TGTGCCAGCAGTGAATCGGGAGCCCTTTCACAAAGCACAGATACGCAGTATTTT,CASSESGALSQSTDTQYF
TRBJ2-7,TRBV5-4,TRBD2,TGTGCCAGCAGCTTGGCTGGTAGCGGGGTTTCCTACGAGCAGTACTTC,CASSLAGSGVSYEQYF
TRBJ2-1,TRBV4-1,-,TGCGCCAGCAGCCTTTTTGGCGGGACCTACAATGAGCAGTTCTTC,CASSLFGGTYNEQFF
TRBJ1-2,TRBV29-1,-,TGCAGCGTTGGGGAGGGTAGGGATGGCTACACCTTC,CSVGEGRDGYTF
TRBJ1-1,TRBV18,-,TGTGCCAGCTCACCAGCGGAGGGTAACACTGAAGCTTTCTTT,CASSPAEGNTEAFF
TRBJ2-7,TRBV30,-,TGTGCCTGGAGTGTAGGCGGGACAGCCTCCTACGAGCAGTACTTC,CAWSVGGTASYEQYF
TRBJ2-1,TRBV20-1,-,TGCAGTGCTAGGGAGGGGCACAGGTCGTTCTTC,CSAREGHRSFF
TRBJ2-1,TRBV28,-,TGTGCCAGCAGTTTCACCTCACTAGCTATCGATGAGCAGTTCTTC,CASSFTSLAIDEQFF
TRBJ2-5,TRBV7-6,-,TGTGCCAGCAGCACTCACAGGGAAGTCCCCCAAGAGACCCAGTACTTC,CASSTHREVPQETQYF
TRBJ2-5,TRBV6-5,TRBD2,TGTGCCAGCAGTTACTCGCGGGGGTACCAAGAGACCCAGTACTTC,CASSYSRGYQETQYF